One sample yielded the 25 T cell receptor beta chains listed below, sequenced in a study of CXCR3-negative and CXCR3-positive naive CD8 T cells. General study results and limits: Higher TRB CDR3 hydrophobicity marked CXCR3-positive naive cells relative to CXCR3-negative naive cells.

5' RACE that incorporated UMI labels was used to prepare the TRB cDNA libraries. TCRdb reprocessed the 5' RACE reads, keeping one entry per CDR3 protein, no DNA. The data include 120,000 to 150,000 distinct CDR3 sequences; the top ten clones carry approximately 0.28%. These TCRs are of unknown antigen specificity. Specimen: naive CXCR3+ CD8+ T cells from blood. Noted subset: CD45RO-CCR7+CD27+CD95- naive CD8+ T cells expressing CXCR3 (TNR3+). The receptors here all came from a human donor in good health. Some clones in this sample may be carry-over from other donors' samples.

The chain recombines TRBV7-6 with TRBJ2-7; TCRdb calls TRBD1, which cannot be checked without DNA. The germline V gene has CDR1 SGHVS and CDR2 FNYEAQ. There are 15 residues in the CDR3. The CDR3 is CASSSRGDRGNEQYF.

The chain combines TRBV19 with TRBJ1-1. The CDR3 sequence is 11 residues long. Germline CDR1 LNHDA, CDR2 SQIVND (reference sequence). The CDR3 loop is CASRGGREAFF.

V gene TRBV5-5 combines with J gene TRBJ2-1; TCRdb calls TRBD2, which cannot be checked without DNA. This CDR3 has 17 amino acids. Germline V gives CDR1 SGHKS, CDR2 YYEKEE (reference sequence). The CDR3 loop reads CASSLSLAGEGYNEQFF. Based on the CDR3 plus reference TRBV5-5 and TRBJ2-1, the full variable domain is DAGVTQSPTHLIKTRGQQVTLRCSPISGHKSVSWYQQVLGQGPQFIFQYYEKEERGRGNFPDRFSARQFPNYSSELNVNALLLGDSALYLCASSLSLAGEGYNEQFFGPGTRLTVL.

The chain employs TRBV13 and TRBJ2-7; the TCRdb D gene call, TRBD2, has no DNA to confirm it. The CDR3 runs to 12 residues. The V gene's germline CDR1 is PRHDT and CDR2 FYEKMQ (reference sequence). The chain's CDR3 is CASSLQRYEQYF. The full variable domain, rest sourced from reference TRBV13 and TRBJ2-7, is AAGVIQSPRHLIKEKRETATLKCYPIPRHDTVYWYQQGPGQDPQFLISFYEKMQSDKGSIPDRFSAQQFSDYHSELNMSSLELGDSALYFCASSLQRYEQYFGPGTRLTVT.

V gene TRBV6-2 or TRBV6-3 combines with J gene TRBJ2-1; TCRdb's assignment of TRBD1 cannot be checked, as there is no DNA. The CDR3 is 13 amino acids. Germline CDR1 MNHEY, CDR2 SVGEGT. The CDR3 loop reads CATRGQSDNEQFF.

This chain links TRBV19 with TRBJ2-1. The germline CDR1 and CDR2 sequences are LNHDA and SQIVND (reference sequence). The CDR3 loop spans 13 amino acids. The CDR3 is CAGTARGDNEQFF.

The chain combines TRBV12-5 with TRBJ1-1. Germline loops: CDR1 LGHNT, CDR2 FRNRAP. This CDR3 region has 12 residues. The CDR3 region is CASGLVGTEAFF.

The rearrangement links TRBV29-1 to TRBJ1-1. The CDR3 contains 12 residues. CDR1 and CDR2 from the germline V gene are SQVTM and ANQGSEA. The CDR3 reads CSAEGDRTEAFF.

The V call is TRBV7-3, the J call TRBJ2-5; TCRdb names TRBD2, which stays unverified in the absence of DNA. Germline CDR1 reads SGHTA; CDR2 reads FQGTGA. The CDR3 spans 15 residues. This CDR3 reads CASSPGPEAHETQYF.

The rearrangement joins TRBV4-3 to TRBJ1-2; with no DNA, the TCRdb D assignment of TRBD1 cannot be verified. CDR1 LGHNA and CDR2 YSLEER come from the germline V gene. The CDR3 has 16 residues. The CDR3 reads CASSQERTGGLSSYTF.

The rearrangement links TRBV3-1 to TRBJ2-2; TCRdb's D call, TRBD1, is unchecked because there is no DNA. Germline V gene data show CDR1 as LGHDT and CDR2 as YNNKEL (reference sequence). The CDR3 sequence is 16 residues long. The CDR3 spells CASSQGQGVFTGELFF.

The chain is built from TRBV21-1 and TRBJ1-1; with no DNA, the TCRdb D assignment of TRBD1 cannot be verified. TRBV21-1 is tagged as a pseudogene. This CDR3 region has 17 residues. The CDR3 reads CASSKARTDRGGTEAFF.

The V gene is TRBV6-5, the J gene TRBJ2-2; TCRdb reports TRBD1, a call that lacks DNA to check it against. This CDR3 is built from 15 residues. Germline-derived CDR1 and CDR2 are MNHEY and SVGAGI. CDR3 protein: CASSDSGERTGELFF.

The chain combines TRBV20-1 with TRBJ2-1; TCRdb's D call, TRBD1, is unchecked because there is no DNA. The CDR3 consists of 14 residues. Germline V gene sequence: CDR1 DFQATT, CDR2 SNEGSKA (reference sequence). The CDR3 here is CSALQGGARDEQFF.

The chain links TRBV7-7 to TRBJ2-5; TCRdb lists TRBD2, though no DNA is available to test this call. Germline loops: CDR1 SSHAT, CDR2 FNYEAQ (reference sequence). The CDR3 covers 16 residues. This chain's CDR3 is CASSLLAGGLQETQYF.

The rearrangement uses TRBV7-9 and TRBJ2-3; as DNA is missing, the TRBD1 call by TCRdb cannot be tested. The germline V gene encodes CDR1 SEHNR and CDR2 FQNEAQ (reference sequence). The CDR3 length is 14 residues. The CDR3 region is CASRGGVNSDTQYF.

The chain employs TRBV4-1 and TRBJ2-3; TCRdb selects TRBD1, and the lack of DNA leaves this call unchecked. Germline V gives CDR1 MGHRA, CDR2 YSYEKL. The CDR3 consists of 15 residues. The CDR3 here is CASSLGTGNTDTQYF.

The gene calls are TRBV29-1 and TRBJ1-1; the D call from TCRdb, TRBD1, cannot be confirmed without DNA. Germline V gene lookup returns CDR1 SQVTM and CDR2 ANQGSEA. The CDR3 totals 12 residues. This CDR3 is CSVEETGVEVFF.

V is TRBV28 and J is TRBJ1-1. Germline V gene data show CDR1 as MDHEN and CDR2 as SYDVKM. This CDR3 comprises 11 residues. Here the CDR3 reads CASSWGTEAFF.

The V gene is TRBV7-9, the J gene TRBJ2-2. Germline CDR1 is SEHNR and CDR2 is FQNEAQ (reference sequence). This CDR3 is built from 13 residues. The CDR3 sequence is CASSETNTGELFF.

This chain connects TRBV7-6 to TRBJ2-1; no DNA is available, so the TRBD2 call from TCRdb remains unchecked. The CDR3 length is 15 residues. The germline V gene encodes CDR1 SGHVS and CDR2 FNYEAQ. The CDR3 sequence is CASSQAGGPLDEQFF. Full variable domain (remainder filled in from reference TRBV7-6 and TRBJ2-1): GAGVSQSPRYKVTKRGQDVALRCDPISGHVSLYWYRQALGQGPEFLTYFNYEAQQDKSGLPNDRFSAERPEGSISTLTIQRTEQRDSAMYRCASSQAGGPLDEQFFGPGTRLTVL.

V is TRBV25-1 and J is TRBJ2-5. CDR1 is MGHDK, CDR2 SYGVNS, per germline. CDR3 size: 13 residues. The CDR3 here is CASRSGYQETQYF.

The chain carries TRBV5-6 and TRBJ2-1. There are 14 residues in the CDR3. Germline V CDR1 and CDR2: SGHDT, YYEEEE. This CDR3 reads CASSLLVALNEQFF.

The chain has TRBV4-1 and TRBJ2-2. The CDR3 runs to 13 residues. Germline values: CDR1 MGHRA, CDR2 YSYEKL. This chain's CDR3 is CASSRGNTGELFF.

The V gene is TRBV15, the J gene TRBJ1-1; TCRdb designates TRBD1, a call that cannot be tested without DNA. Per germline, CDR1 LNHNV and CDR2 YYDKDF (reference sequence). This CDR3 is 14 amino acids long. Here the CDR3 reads CATTLDRMNTEAFF.